This TCR beta chain is drawn from a study of read filtering for tumor transcriptome and immune sequencing. In the study overall: TCR-mapped reads were about 3.5 to 11 million with IR-seq versus roughly 80 to 1,300 with RNA-seq.

This clonotype was picked up many times. The target antigen is unknown. Study-wide results and limits: Correlation between methods rose after single-read clonotypes were removed. Sorted CD138-negative bone marrow cells were not purified T cells.

From roughly 400 ng of RNA, a library with molecular barcoded alpha/delta and beta/gamma adaptors was made. TCRdb redid the calling of the reads with MiXCR, one entry per CDR3 protein. This sample has about 130,000 distinct CDR3 sequences, with 10% to 15% found just once. What was sequenced was a population of CD138-negative cells sorted from bone marrow. This TCR derives from a donor over 35 with multiple myeloma.

The CDR3 is CASRAQAHASAFF. The CDR3 DNA follows: TGTGCCAGTAGGGCTCAGGCCCACGCGTCAGCTTTCTTT. This chain connects TRBV19 to TRBJ1-1, with unresolved D. V shed 6 bases and J shed 10 bases, with 18 bases lying between them. CDR1 and CDR2 (germline): LNHDA, SQIVND (reference sequence). The CDR3 totals 13 residues.